A single sample is the source of the 26 T cell receptor beta chains below, sequenced in a study of response to subunit inactivated influenza vaccine. TCRdb processed the RT-PCR reads anew with MiXCR; each CDR3 protein has one entry. Among approximately 490,000 distinct CDR3 sequences listed, less than 7.5% were seen once. The sequencing here drew on PBMCs from blood, taken roughly 24 months after vaccination. Receptors originate from a man aged 45 to 70 who received an inactivated influenza vaccine.

In the case of this clonotype: Germline and junction disagree at one end, which may indicate a read error. The genes are TRBV12-3 or TRBV12-4 and TRBJ1-1, with a tentative D call TRBD1 (5 bases). CDR3 length equals 14 residues. The CDR3, as DNA: TGTGCCAGCAGCTTAGGGGACCCCGGAACTGAAGCTTTCTTT. Its translation: CASSLGDPGTEAFF.

This clonotype has a count of ten or more. Here the CDR3 reads CASSQGTADYNEQFF. CDR3 bases: TGCGCCAGCAGCCAAGGGACAGCGGATTACAATGAGCAGTTCTTC. The chain recombines TRBV4-3 with TRBJ2-1; TRBD1 might be the D (6 bases). The germline V gene has CDR1 LGHNA and CDR2 YSLEER. The length of the CDR3 is 15 residues. V was trimmed by 1 base and J by 4 bases, leaving 11 bases between them.

This clonotype was observed at least ten times. The chain employs TRBV3-1 and TRBJ1-4, with D perhaps matching TRBD1 (5 bases). Germline assignment: CDR1 LGHDT and CDR2 YNNKEL (reference sequence). V lost 1 base to trimming and J lost 4 bases, with 10 bases between them. The CDR3 has 15 amino acids. CDR3 bases: TGTGCCAGCAGCCAAGCCCGGGGCGGTAATGAAAAACTGTTTTTT. Protein: CASSQARGGNEKLFF.

This clonotype was seen many times. The chain uses TRBV7-2 and TRBJ2-1; 8 positions agree with TRBD2. The germline V gene has CDR1 SGHTA and CDR2 FQGNSA. The CDR3 runs to 15 residues. Trimming took 1 base from V and 6 from J; bases not matched to a gene: 5. The CDR3 DNA reads as TGTGCCAGCAGCTTAGGTCGCGGGGGGATCAATGAGCAGTTCTTC. This codes for CASSLGRGGINEQFF.

There are a few counts of this clonotype. The rearrangement joins TRBV7-2 to TRBJ2-7; possible D gene TRBD1, 5 bases. The CDR3 extends over 14 amino acids. V lost 0 bases, J lost 6 bases, and 12 bases lay in between. Germline loops: CDR1 SGHTA, CDR2 FQGNSA. CDR3: CASSLAGYGAEQYF. CDR3 nucleotides: TGTGCCAGCAGCTTAGCCGGGTATGGGGCCGAGCAGTACTTC.

A few counts support this clonotype. This chain links TRBV11-2 with TRBJ2-1; no clear D gene. The CDR3 is 10 residues long. V was trimmed by 2 bases and J by 10 bases, leaving 3 bases between them. Germline values: CDR1 SGHAT, CDR2 FQNNGV. The CDR3 sequence is CASSLSEQFF. CDR3 DNA: TGTGCCAGCAGCTTATCAGAGCAGTTCTTC.

This clonotype has only a few counts. The chain couples TRBV19 to TRBJ2-7; the match to TRBD2 covers 10 bases. J was trimmed by 2 bases and V by 7 bases; bases with no gene match: 8. Germline V gives CDR1 LNHDA, CDR2 SQIVND (reference sequence). CDR3 length: 15 residues. The CDR3 here is CASTLLAGETYEQYF. Here the CDR3 DNA reads TGTGCCAGTACCCTTCTAGCGGGAGAAACCTACGAGCAGTACTTC.

This clonotype was found many times. The chain has TRBV20-1 and TRBJ2-7; 9 nucleotides match TRBD2. Trimming at V came to 3 bases and at J to 7 bases, leaving 7 bases not matched to a gene. CDR3 length: 13 amino acids. Germline assignment: CDR1 DFQATT and CDR2 SNEGSKA (reference sequence). CDR3 region: CSASAGGPGEQYF. In DNA, the CDR3 is TGCAGTGCTAGTGCGGGAGGGCCGGGAGAGCAGTACTTC.

This clonotype was seen at least ten times. The chain joins TRBV7-6 to TRBJ2-7; 7 nucleotides line up with TRBD1. V was pared by 0 bases and J by 3 bases, with 5 bases of the junction left unmatched. This CDR3 comprises 15 residues. Per the germline V gene, CDR1 is SGHVS and CDR2 is FNYEAQ. In DNA, the CDR3 is TGTGCCAGCAGCTTAGCGGAGGACAGGCGCTACGAGCAGTACTTC. Residues: CASSLAEDRRYEQYF.

This clonotype was counted a few times. The gene calls are TRBV27 and TRBJ1-6; 7 bases fit TRBD1. This CDR3 spans 14 amino acids. The germline V gene has CDR1 MNHEY and CDR2 SMNVEV (reference sequence). Unmatched junction bases numbered 6, after V lost 3 bases and J lost 10 bases. The CDR3 nucleotides read TGTGCCAGCAGTTTCGAAGGGGGCCGGTCACCCCTCCACTTT. This encodes CASSFEGGRSPLHF.

This clonotype was recorded many times. This chain links TRBV29-1 with TRBJ2-3; D is uncertain. V lost 8 bases, J lost 2 bases, and 11 bases lay in between. The germline gives CDR1 SQVTM, CDR2 ANQGSEA. This CDR3 region has 12 residues. The CDR3 nucleotides read TGCAGCCTCCGGGTGTCCACAGATACGCAGTATTTT. This gives the protein CSLRVSTDTQYF.

Many counts were recorded for this clonotype. The chain joins TRBV11-3 to TRBJ2-1; 12 nucleotides line up with TRBD2. Germline V gene sequence: CDR1 SGHNT, CDR2 YENEEA. The V segment lost 3 bases and the J segment 3 bases; nucleotides outside the gene matches: 9. The CDR3 spans 18 residues. In nucleotides, the CDR3 is TGTGCCAGCAGCTTGGAGCGGACTAGCGGGAAGTACTACAATGAGCAGTTCTTC. Encoded protein: CASSLERTSGKYYNEQFF.

This clonotype has a count of ten or more. The chain links TRBV20-1 to TRBJ2-5, with 10 nucleotides matching TRBD2. CDR3 size: 18 residues. Germline V gene data show CDR1 as DFQATT and CDR2 as SNEGSKA (reference sequence). After removal of 6 bases from V and 5 bases from J, the junction contained 21 bases not matched to a gene. The CDR3 bases are TGCAGTGCCGCCCCAAAATCCCTAGCGGGGGTTATTACGGAGACCCAGTACTTC. It specifies CSAAPKSLAGVITETQYF.

This clonotype has only a few counts. V and J are TRBV5-1 and TRBJ2-2; TRBD2 matches 7 bases. The CDR3 length is 14 residues. The V gene end was trimmed by 8 bases and the J gene end by 1 base; junction bases not matched to a gene: 5. Germline lookup yields CDR1 SGHRS and CDR2 YFSETQ. CDR3 bases: TGCGCCAGTGCGACTAGCCAGAACACCGGGGAGCTGTTTTTT. Translation: CASATSQNTGELFF.

The rearrangement links TRBV3-1 to TRBJ2-5; 8 bases match TRBD1. The CDR3 is 14 amino acids. Germline lookup yields CDR1 LGHDT and CDR2 YNNKEL (reference sequence). With V trimmed by 2 bases and J by 5 bases, 4 bases remained unmatched. The CDR3 coding sequence is TGTGCCAGCAGCCAACAGGGGGCACAGGAGACCCAGTACTTC. Translating gives CASSQQGAQETQYF.

The chain is built from TRBV5-1 and TRBJ2-5; no reliable D call. CDR1 is SGHRS and CDR2 is YFSETQ in the germline V gene. V lost 7 bases to trimming and J lost 2 bases, with 9 bases between them. The CDR3 sequence is 12 residues long. CDR3: CASSTEQETQYF. The DNA of the CDR3 is TGCGCCAGCTCGACGGAACAAGAGACCCAGTACTTC.

This clonotype showed up just a few times. The rearrangement links TRBV3-1 to TRBJ2-2; D unclear. The CDR3 has 13 residues. CDR1 is LGHDT, CDR2 YNNKEL, per germline (reference sequence). Trimming cost V 7 bases and J 7 bases, with 13 bases left between them. The CDR3 here is CASNKLSNGELFF. DNA of the CDR3: TGTGCCAGCAACAAACTCAGCAACGGGGAGCTGTTTTTT.

This chain's CDR3 is CSAPRGMNTEAFF. The CDR3 DNA sequence: TGCAGTGCGCCGCGGGGGATGAACACTGAAGCTTTCTTT. The rearrangement uses TRBV20-1 and TRBJ1-1, with D tentatively TRBD1 (5 bases). Per germline, CDR1 DFQATT and CDR2 SNEGSKA (reference sequence). CDR3 length: 13 residues. V lost 6 bases and J lost 0, with 11 bases in between.

This clonotype was seen only a few times. V gene TRBV27 combines with J gene TRBJ2-1; no clear D. This CDR3 spans 14 amino acids. CDR1 MNHEY and CDR2 SMNVEV come from the germline V gene (reference sequence). V was shortened by 5 bases and J by 1 base, with 9 bases between the two germline ends. DNA for the CDR3: TGTGCCAGCAGTCCCCTGGAGTCCTACAATGAGCAGTTCTTC. Its translation is CASSPLESYNEQFF.

This clonotype occurred many times. The chain uses TRBV25-1 and TRBJ2-2; unclear D gene. With 0 bases removed from V and 5 bases from J, the gap between germline ends came to 4 bases. The CDR3 has 13 amino acids. Germline-derived CDR1 and CDR2 are MGHDK and SYGVNS. The CDR3 loop reads CASSEYNTGELFF. CDR3 coding DNA: TGTGCCAGCAGTGAATATAATACCGGGGAGCTGTTTTTT. The whole variable domain, filled in from reference TRBV25-1 and TRBJ2-2, reads EADIYQTPRYLVIGTGKKITLECSQTMGHDKMYWYQQDPGMELHLIHYSYGVNSTEKGDLSSESTVSRIRTEHFPLTLESARPSHTSQYLCASSEYNTGELFFGEGSRLTVL.

This clonotype has a handful of counts. The rearrangement joins TRBV14 to TRBJ2-1, with D perhaps assigned TRBD1 or TRBD2 (5 bases each). Trimming stripped 5 bases from V and 8 bases from J, with 19 bases between. Germline CDR1 is SGHDN and CDR2 is FVKESK. The CDR3 is 15 residues long. The CDR3 nucleotides are TGTGCCAGCAGCAAATGGGACCCCGGGATCGATGAGCAGTTCTTC. Translation gives CASSKWDPGIDEQFF.

This clonotype was detected ten times or more. The chain links TRBV19 to TRBJ2-2, with 9 bases fitting TRBD2. The CDR3 length is 19 residues. Germline V gene sequence: CDR1 LNHDA, CDR2 SQIVND (reference sequence). V dropped 6 bases and J dropped 0; count of bases not matched to a gene: 14. The CDR3 DNA reads as TGTGCCAGTAGCCGTATGGGGCTAGCGGGGATCGCGAACACCGGGGAGCTGTTTTTT. This sequence encodes CASSRMGLAGIANTGELFF.

This clonotype was recorded a few times. The V and J genes are TRBV9 and TRBJ2-5; a possible D gene is TRBD1 (6 bases). From germline, CDR1 is SGDLS and CDR2 YYNGEE. V was shortened by 3 bases and J by 4 bases, with 10 bases between the two germline ends. The CDR3 consists of 13 residues. The DNA of the CDR3 is TGTGCCAGCAGCGCGGACAGCAGAGAGACCCAGTACTTC. Translation gives CASSADSRETQYF.

This clonotype was seen at least ten times. This chain links TRBV6-5 with TRBJ2-7; D is perhaps TRBD1 (6 bases). Germline-derived CDR1 and CDR2 are MNHEY and SVGAGI. The CDR3 length is 15 residues. V lost 0 bases and J 6 bases, leaving 15 bases between the germline ends. CDR3 in DNA: TGTGCCAGCAGTTACTCGGGGGCAGGGGTTACCGAGCAGTACTTC. As protein: CASSYSGAGVTEQYF.

This clonotype has just a few counts. The genes are TRBV25-1 and TRBJ2-1; weak D call: TRBD1 (6 bases). CDR1 and CDR2 from the germline V gene are MGHDK and SYGVNS. This CDR3 contains 14 residues. V lost 4 bases and J 2 bases, leaving 9 bases between the germline ends. CDR3: CASSGRTAYNEQFF. The CDR3 DNA sequence: TGTGCCAGCAGTGGACGGACAGCCTACAATGAGCAGTTCTTC.

This clonotype occurred a few times. This chain connects TRBV6-2 or TRBV6-3 to TRBJ2-1; TRBD1 matches at 10 bases. CDR3 length equals 12 residues. From germline, CDR1 is MNHEY and CDR2 SVGEGT. V was clipped by 6 bases and J by 9 bases; unmatched bases: 2. In nucleotides, the CDR3 is TGTGCCAGCAGCGGGGACAGGGGTGAGCAGTTCTTC. Its protein product is CASSGDRGEQFF.